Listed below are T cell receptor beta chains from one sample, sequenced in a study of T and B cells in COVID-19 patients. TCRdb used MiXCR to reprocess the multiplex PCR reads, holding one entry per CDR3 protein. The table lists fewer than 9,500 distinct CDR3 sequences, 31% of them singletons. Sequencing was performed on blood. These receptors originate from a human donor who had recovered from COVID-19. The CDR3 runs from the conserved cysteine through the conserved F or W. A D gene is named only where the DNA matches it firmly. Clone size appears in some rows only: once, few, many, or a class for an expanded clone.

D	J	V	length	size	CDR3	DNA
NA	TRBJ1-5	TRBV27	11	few	CASSSNQPQHF	TGTGCCAGCAGTTCCAATCAGCCCCAGCATTTT
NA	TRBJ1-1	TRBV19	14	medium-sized	CASSPGTISTEAFF	TGTGCCAGTAGTCCCGGGACGATCAGCACTGAAGCTTTCTTT
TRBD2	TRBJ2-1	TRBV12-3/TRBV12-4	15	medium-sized	CASSSSGGAYNEQFF	TGTGCCAGCAGTTCTAGCGGGGGGGCTTACAATGAGCAGTTCTTC
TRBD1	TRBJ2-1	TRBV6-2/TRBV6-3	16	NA	CASSDPLRDRGGEQFF	TGTGCCAGCAGTGACCCTCTCCGGGACAGGGGCGGTGAGCAGTTCTTC
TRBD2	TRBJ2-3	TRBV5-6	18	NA	CASSLEGAGTSEFDTQYF	TGCGCCAGCAGCTTGGAAGGCGCGGGGACTAGCGAGTTCGATACGCAGTATTTT
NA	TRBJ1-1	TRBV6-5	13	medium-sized	CASSYGVSTEAFF	TGTGCCAGCAGTTACGGAGTGAGCACTGAAGCTTTCTTT
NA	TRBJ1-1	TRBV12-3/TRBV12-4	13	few	CASSLRVNTEAFF	TGTGCCAGCAGTTTGAGGGTGAACACTGAAGCTTTCTTT
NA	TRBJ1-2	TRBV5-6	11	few	CASSWDGGLTF	TGTGCCAGCAGCTGGGACGGAGGACTCACCTTC
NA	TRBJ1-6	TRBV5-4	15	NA	CASSSEGSRDSPLHF	TGCGCCAGCAGCTCCGAGGGGTCGCGTGATTCACCCCTCCACTTT
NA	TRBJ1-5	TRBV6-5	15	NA	CASSSGPPEVQPQHF	TGTGCCAGCAGTTCGGGTCCCCCAGAGGTTCAGCCCCAGCATTTT
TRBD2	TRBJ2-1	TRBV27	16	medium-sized	CASSLSGLAGYNEQFF	TGTGCCAGCAGTTTATCCGGACTAGCGGGGTACAATGAGCAGTTCTTC
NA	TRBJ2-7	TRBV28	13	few	CASSFGGRYEQYF	TGTGCCAGCAGTTTTGGGGGACGCTACGAGCAGTACTTC
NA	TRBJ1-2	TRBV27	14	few	CASRRSGWGYGYTF	TGTGCCAGCAGGCGGTCGGGGTGGGGCTATGGCTACACCTTC
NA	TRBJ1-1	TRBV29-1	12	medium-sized	CSVGDSGREAFF	TGCAGCGTTGGCGACAGCGGACGTGAAGCTTTCTTT
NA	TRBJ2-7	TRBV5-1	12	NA	CASSPGNYEQYF	TGCGCCAGCAGCCCGGGCAACTACGAGCAGTACTTC
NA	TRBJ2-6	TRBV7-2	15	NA	CASSYARAGANVLTF	TGTGCCAGCAGCTACGCCAGGGCTGGGGCCAACGTCCTGACTTTC
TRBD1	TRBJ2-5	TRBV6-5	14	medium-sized	CASSYGQGPETQYF	TGTGCCAGCAGTTACGGACAGGGCCCAGAGACCCAGTACTTC
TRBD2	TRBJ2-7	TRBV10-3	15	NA	CAISGTLAGGGEQYF	TGTGCCATCAGTGGGACACTAGCGGGGGGGGGGGAGCAGTACTTC
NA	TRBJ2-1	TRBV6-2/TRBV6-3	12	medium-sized	CASSYARNEQFF	TGTGCCAGCAGCTACGCGAGGAATGAGCAGTTCTTC
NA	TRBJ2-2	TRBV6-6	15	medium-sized	CASSNEISNTGELFF	TGTGCCAGCAGTAATGAAATCTCGAACACCGGGGAGCTGTTTTTT
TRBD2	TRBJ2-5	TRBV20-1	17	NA	CSARAGTASGDKETQYF	TGCAGTGCTAGAGCTGGGACCGCTAGCGGGGATAAAGAGACCCAGTACTTC
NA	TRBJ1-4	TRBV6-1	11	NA	CASSEVEKLFF	TGTGCCAGCAGTGAGGTAGAAAAACTGTTTTTT
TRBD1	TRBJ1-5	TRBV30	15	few	CAWSRGRAGNQPQHF	TGTGCCTGGAGCAGGGGGCGGGCGGGCAATCAGCCCCAGCATTTT